Listed below are T cell receptor beta chains from one sample, sequenced in a study of cytomegalovirus exposure and HLA in healthy donors. Data came from immunoSEQ multiplex PCR; TCRdb stores just in-frame clones and leaves some out. The sample lists approximately 61,000 clones, around 82% occurring once. Sequencing was carried out using PBMCs. These receptors all stem from a man in his late teens or twenties in good health and CMV-seropositive. CDR3s include the opening cysteine and the closing phenylalanine or tryptophan. Each record gives: D gene, J gene, V gene, CDR3 protein. A D gene is named only where the DNA matches it firmly.

d_call: .
j_call: TRBJ1-5
v_call: TRBV27
cdr3_aa: CASSPTAQPQHF

d_call: TRBD2
j_call: TRBJ2-1
v_call: TRBV4-1
cdr3_aa: CASSQDPGRGEYNEQFF

d_call: .
j_call: TRBJ2-2
v_call: TRBV5-4
cdr3_aa: CAAGEGNGELFF

d_call: .
j_call: TRBJ2-3
v_call: TRBV5-4
cdr3_aa: CASSLGGTGTDTQYF

d_call: TRBD1
j_call: TRBJ2-7
v_call: TRBV29-1
cdr3_aa: CSAGQGTSYEQYF

d_call: .
j_call: TRBJ1-1
v_call: TRBV30
cdr3_aa: CAWSVQMNTEAFF

d_call: TRBD2
j_call: TRBJ2-7
v_call: TRBV4-1
cdr3_aa: CASSQDLSGTSGYEQYF

d_call: .
j_call: TRBJ1-2
v_call: TRBV6-8
cdr3_aa: CASSADGYGYTF

d_call: TRBD2
j_call: TRBJ2-1
v_call: TRBV7-8
cdr3_aa: CASSLKLAGVHEQFF

d_call: .
j_call: TRBJ1-2
v_call: TRBV4-1
cdr3_aa: CASRAIYGFNYGYTF

d_call: .
j_call: TRBJ1-5
v_call: TRBV2
cdr3_aa: CASSEGAGSSQPQHF

d_call: TRBD1
j_call: TRBJ1-6
v_call: TRBV6-5
cdr3_aa: CASSFRTGVNSPLHF

d_call: .
j_call: TRBJ1-1
v_call: TRBV19
cdr3_aa: CASSILGDYTEAFF

d_call: TRBD1
j_call: TRBJ2-7
v_call: TRBV19
cdr3_aa: CASKPGQGVSYEQYF

d_call: .
j_call: TRBJ2-7
v_call: TRBV6-6
cdr3_aa: CATGGRSYEQYF

d_call: .
j_call: TRBJ2-7
v_call: TRBV30
cdr3_aa: CAWSGGGYEQYF

d_call: .
j_call: TRBJ2-1
v_call: TRBV30
cdr3_aa: CAWAPGRQYNEQFF

d_call: TRBD1
j_call: TRBJ2-1
v_call: TRBV2
cdr3_aa: CASREDRGVTYEQFF

d_call: TRBD1
j_call: TRBJ1-1
v_call: TRBV28
cdr3_aa: CASSSPGQGRVAFF

d_call: TRBD1
j_call: TRBJ1-2
v_call: TRBV13
cdr3_aa: CANGTGSYGYTF

d_call: .
j_call: TRBJ1-1
v_call: TRBV10-3
cdr3_aa: CAIWGGISGTEAFF

d_call: .
j_call: TRBJ1-5
v_call: TRBV6-5
cdr3_aa: CASMARLNQPQHF

d_call: .
j_call: TRBJ2-7
v_call: TRBV2
cdr3_aa: CASSGGLSVDSYEQYF

d_call: TRBD2
j_call: TRBJ2-1
v_call: TRBV5-8
cdr3_aa: CASLGGSSSYNEQFF

d_call: .
j_call: TRBJ1-1
v_call: TRBV14
cdr3_aa: CASSLQGNTEAFF

d_call: .
j_call: TRBJ1-5
v_call: TRBV6-5
cdr3_aa: CASSSAGLGQPQHF

d_call: .
j_call: TRBJ1-5
v_call: TRBV6-5
cdr3_aa: CASTTTVNSNQPQHF

d_call: .
j_call: TRBJ2-5
v_call: TRBV30
cdr3_aa: CAWSLRETQYF

d_call: TRBD2
j_call: TRBJ2-1
v_call: TRBV30
cdr3_aa: CAWVPGTSGRVSEQFF

d_call: .
j_call: TRBJ2-3
v_call: TRBV16
cdr3_aa: CASSQAEVRTDTQYF

d_call: TRBD1
j_call: TRBJ1-5
v_call: TRBV19
cdr3_aa: CASRRDRNQPQHF

d_call: .
j_call: TRBJ2-7
v_call: TRBV2
cdr3_aa: CASSEAVGSSYEQYF

d_call: TRBD1
j_call: TRBJ1-5
v_call: TRBV6-5
cdr3_aa: CASSPGQGSNQPQHF

d_call: .
j_call: TRBJ1-6
v_call: TRBV5-4
cdr3_aa: CASSFGSSYNSPLHF

d_call: .
j_call: TRBJ2-6
v_call: TRBV14
cdr3_aa: CASSLNRGWRANVLTF

d_call: .
j_call: TRBJ2-1
v_call: TRBV5-1
cdr3_aa: CASSLGGGPYNEQFF

d_call: .
j_call: TRBJ2-5
v_call: TRBV30
cdr3_aa: CAWSRIPPQETQYF

d_call: TRBD1
j_call: TRBJ1-2
v_call: TRBV28
cdr3_aa: CASRIGQASGGYTF

d_call: .
j_call: TRBJ1-2
v_call: TRBV5-4
cdr3_aa: CASSTAPGGYGYTF

d_call: TRBD2
j_call: TRBJ2-3
v_call: TRBV10-1
cdr3_aa: CASSPGLDSDTQYF

d_call: TRBD1
j_call: TRBJ1-2
v_call: TRBV6-6
cdr3_aa: CASSHQGVKGYTF

d_call: .
j_call: TRBJ2-2
v_call: TRBV10-2
cdr3_aa: CASSEFGSGNTGELFF

d_call: TRBD1
j_call: TRBJ1-1
v_call: TRBV30
cdr3_aa: CAWGRTGPAGAFF

d_call: .
j_call: TRBJ2-5
v_call: TRBV6-1
cdr3_aa: CASSEWTGGIQETQYF

d_call: TRBD1
j_call: TRBJ2-3
v_call: TRBV30
cdr3_aa: CAWSAGTGGPDTQYF

d_call: .
j_call: TRBJ1-2
v_call: TRBV5-8
cdr3_aa: CASSLASRNYGYTF

d_call: TRBD1
j_call: TRBJ1-1
v_call: TRBV6-1
cdr3_aa: CASSEQQGAITEAFF

d_call: .
j_call: TRBJ2-6
v_call: TRBV10-3
cdr3_aa: CAISAQGSGANVLTF

d_call: .
j_call: TRBJ1-1
v_call: TRBV29-1
cdr3_aa: CSVGQAGVEAFF

d_call: TRBD2
j_call: TRBJ2-1
v_call: TRBV2
cdr3_aa: CASSDLGLAGGPSNEQFF

d_call: TRBD2
j_call: TRBJ2-7
v_call: TRBV5-4
cdr3_aa: CASSGTSGGVGYEQYF

d_call: TRBD1
j_call: TRBJ2-7
v_call: TRBV5-1
cdr3_aa: CASSIDRGLYEQYF

d_call: TRBD2
j_call: TRBJ2-5
v_call: TRBV7-2
cdr3_aa: CASSLSRLAGVGETQYF

d_call: .
j_call: TRBJ1-1
v_call: TRBV29-1
cdr3_aa: CSVGEAFF

d_call: .
j_call: TRBJ2-1
v_call: TRBV9
cdr3_aa: CASSLGAEQFF